This T cell receptor (beta chain) was recovered during a study of response to subunit inactivated influenza vaccine. TCRdb passed the RT-PCR reads through MiXCR, listing each CDR3 protein once. The sample holds around 190,000 distinct CDR3 sequences, around 14% seen once. The TCR sequence derives from a man aged 50-59 years who received an inactivated influenza vaccine. The sample in question was CD8+ T cells sorted from PBMCs, obtained roughly 5 days after vaccination.

CDR3 region: CSAYTGGSEQYF. Written as DNA, the CDR3 is TGCAGTGCTTATACCGGAGGGAGCGAGCAGTACTTC. J is TRBJ2-7 and V is TRBV20-1, with a weak D call TRBD2 (6 bases). Germline-derived CDR1 and CDR2 are DFQATT and SNEGSKA (reference sequence). CDR3 size: 12 residues. Trimming pared 5 bases from V and 6 bases from J, leaving 14 bases between.